This TCR beta chain stems from a study of blood T cell repertoires in COVID-19. Clones were read by immunoSEQ multiplex PCR, and TCRdb kept only the in-frame ones, dropping some. In the table there are about 47,000 clones, 70% to 85% of which are singletons. The CDR3 spans 15 residues. CDR1 is SNHLY and CDR2 is FYNNEI in the germline V gene. Trimming at V came to 5 bases and at J to 11 bases, leaving 8 bases not matched to a gene. This receptor was obtained from a man aged 45-65 years with acute or convalescent COVID-19. The V and J genes are TRBV2 and TRBJ2-3; 15 bases are a match to TRBD2. Sequencing used peripheral blood. Here the CDR3 reads CASSSRTSGGAWQYF. The CDR3 nucleotides are TGTGCCAGCAGTTCCCGGACTAGCGGGGGGGCTTGGCAGTATTTT.